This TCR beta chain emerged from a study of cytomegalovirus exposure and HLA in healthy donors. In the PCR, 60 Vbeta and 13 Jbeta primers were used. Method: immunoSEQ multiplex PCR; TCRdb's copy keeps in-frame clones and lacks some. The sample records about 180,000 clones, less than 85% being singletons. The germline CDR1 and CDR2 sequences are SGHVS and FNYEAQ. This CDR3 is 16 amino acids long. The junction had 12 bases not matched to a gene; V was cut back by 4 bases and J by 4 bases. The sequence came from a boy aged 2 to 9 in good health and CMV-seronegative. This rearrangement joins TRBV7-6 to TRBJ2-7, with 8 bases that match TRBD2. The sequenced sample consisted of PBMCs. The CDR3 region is CASSSKVAGLEYEQYV. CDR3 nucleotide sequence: TGTGCCAGCAGCTCCAAAGTGGCGGGACTAGAGTACGAGCAGTACGTC.